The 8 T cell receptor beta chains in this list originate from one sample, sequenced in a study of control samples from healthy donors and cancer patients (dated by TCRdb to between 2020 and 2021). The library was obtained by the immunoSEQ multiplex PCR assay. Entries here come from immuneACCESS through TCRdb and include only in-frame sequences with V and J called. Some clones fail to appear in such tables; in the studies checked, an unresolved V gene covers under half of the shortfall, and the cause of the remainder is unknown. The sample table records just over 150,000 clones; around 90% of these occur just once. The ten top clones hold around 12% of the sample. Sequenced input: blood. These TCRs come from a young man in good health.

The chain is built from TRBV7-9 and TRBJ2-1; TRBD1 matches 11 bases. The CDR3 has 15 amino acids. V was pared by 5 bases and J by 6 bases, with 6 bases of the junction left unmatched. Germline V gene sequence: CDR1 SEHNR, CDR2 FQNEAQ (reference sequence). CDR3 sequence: CASSKGQGAINEQFF. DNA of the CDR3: TGTGCCAGCAGCAAAGGACAGGGGGCCATCAATGAGCAGTTCTTC.

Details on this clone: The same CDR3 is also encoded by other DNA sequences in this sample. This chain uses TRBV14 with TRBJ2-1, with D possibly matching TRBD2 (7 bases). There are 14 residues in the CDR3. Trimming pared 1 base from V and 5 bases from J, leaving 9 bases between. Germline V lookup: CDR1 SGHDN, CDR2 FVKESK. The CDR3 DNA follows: TGTGCCAGCAGCCAAGGGGGGGGCCACAATGAGCAGTTCTTC. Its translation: CASSQGGGHNEQFF.

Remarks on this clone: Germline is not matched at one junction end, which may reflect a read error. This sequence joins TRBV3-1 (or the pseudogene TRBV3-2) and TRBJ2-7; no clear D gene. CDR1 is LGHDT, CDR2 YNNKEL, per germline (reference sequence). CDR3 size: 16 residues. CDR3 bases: TGTGCCAGCAGCCAGCATAGGTCCCCTCGATCCTCCGAGCAGTACTTC. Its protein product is CASSQHRSPRSSEQYF.

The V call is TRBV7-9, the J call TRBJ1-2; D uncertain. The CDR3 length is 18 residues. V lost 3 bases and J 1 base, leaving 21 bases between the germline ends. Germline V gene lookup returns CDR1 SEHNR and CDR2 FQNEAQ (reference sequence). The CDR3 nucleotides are TGTGCCAGCAGCTTGTTGATTAGGATCCAACCTGATAACTATGGCTACACCTTC. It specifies CASSLLIRIQPDNYGYTF.

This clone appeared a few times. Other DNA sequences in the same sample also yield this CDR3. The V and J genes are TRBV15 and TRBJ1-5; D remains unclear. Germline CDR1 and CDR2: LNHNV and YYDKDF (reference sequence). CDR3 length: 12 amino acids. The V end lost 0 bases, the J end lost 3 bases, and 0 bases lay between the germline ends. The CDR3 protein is CATSRDNQPQHF. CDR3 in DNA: TGTGCCACCAGCAGAGACAATCAGCCCCAGCATTTT.

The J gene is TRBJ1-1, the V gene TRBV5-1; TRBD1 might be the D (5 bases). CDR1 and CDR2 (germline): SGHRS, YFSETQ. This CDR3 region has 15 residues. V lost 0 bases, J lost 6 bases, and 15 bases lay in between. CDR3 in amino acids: CASSLAGGEGAEAFF. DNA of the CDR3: TGCGCCAGCAGCTTGGCCGGGGGTGAGGGAGCTGAAGCTTTCTTT.

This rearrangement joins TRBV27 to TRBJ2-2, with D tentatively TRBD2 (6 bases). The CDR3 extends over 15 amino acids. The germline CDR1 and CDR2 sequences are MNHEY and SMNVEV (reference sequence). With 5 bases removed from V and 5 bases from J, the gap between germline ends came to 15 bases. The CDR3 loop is CASSPILLATGELFF. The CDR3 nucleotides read TGTGCCAGCAGTCCCATCTTACTAGCTACCGGGGAGCTGTTTTTT.

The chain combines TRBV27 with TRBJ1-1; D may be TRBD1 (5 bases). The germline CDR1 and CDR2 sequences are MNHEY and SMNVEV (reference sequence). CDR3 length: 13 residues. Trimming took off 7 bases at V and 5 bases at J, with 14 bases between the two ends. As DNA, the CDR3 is TGTGCCAGCATGAAGGGGAGTACGACTGAAGCTTTCTTT. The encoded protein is CASMKGSTTEAFF.